This TCR beta chain comes out of a study of blood T cell repertoires in COVID-19. Study context: Sites across the United States, Italy and Spain contributed samples from acute and convalescent COVID-19. T cells, B-cell-depleted T cells, or PBMCs supplied cDNA or gDNA.

Per the study methods: Reference gene primer amplification gave nucleated cell count estimates. Measured with immunoSEQ multiplex PCR; TCRdb has only the in-frame clones, and not every one. V and J calls and clone size follow that table, whereas D and trimming were derived from the DNA. The sample contains roughly 100,000 clones, more than 85% of which appear only once. This clonotype was sampled from a man between 18 and 29 years old with acute or convalescent COVID-19. Sequencing was done on a sample of peripheral blood.

As DNA, the CDR3 is TGTGCCAGCAGCTTAGTTGCGCAGGAGGCAGCTTTCTTT. This sequence encodes CASSLVAQEAAFF. The chain links TRBV7-6 to TRBJ1-1; no definite D call. Germline V gene data show CDR1 as SGHVS and CDR2 as FNYEAQ. The CDR3 consists of 13 residues. Trimming removed 1 base at V and 10 bases at J, with 13 bases between. Supplemented by reference TRBV7-6 and TRBJ1-1, the full variable domain reads GAGVSQSPRYKVTKRGQDVALRCDPISGHVSLYWYRQALGQGPEFLTYFNYEAQQDKSGLPNDRFSAERPEGSISTLTIQRTEQRDSAMYRCASSLVAQEAAFFGQGTRLTVV.